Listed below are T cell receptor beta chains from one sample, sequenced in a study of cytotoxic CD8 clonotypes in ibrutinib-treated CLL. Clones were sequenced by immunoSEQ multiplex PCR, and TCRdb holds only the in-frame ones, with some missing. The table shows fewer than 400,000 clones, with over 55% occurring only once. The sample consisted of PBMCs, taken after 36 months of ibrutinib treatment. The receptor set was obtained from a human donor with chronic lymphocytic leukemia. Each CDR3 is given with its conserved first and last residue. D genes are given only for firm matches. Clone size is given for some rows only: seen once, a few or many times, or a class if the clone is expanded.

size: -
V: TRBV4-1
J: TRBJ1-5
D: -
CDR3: CASSRGDQPQHF
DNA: TGCGCCAGCAGCCGGGGGGATCAGCCCCAGCATTTT

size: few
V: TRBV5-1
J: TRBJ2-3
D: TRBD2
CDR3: CASRVAGGASTDTQYF
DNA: TGCGCCAGCAGGGTAGCGGGGGGAGCTAGCACAGATACGCAGTATTTT

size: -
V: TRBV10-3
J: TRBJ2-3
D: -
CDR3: CAISEPLTPSTVTQYF
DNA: TGTGCCATCAGTGAACCCCTGACTCCGTCTACCGTCACGCAGTATTTT

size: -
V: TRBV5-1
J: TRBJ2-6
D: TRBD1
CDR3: CASSLETGTGGWVGGANVLTF
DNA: TGCGCCAGCAGCTTGGAGACCGGGACAGGGGGTTGGGTTGGAGGGGCCAACGTCCTGACTTTC

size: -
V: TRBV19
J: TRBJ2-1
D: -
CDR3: CASSTNWGIDNEQFF
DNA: TGTGCCAGTAGCACCAATTGGGGAATCGACAATGAGCAGTTCTTC

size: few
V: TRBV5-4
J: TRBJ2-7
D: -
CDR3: CASSPASGEQYF
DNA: TGTGCCAGCAGCCCGGCCAGTGGCGAGCAGTACTTC

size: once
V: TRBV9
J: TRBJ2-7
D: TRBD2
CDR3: CATSPGGDTYEQYF
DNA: TGTGCCACTTCACCCGGGGGGGACACCTACGAGCAGTACTTC

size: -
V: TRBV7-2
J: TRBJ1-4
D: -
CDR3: CASSSPGDATNEKLFF
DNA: TGTGCCAGCAGCAGTCCGGGCGATGCAACTAATGAAAAACTGTTTTTT

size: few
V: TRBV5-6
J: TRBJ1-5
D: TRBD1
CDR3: CASSLSGRGLMQPQHF
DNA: TGTGCCAGCAGCTTGTCCGGCAGGGGGCTCATGCAGCCCCAGCATTTT

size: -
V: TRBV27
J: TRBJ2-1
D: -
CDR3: CASSKHQGHHNEQFF
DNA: TGTGCCAGCAGTAAGCATCAGGGCCACCACAATGAGCAGTTCTTC

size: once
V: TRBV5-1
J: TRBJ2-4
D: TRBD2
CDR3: CASTRTSGGPGNIQYF
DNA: TGCGCCAGCACCCGGACTAGCGGGGGCCCGGGAAACATTCAGTACTTC

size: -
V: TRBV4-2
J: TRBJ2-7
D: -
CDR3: CASSHRVGGTAYEQYF
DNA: TGTGCCAGCAGCCATCGGGTAGGGGGGACAGCCTACGAGCAGTACTTC

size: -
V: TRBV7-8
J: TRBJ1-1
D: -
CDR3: CASSSGGRRMNTEAFF
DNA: TGTGCCAGCAGCTCGGGAGGGAGGAGGATGAACACTGAAGCTTTCTTT

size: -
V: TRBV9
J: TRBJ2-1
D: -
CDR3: CASSALAVSSYNEQFF
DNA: TGTGCCAGCAGCGCCTTAGCGGTTAGCTCCTACAATGAGCAGTTCTTC

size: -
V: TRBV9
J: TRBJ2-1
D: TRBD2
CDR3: CASSAGTSSSWGSYNEQFF
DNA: TGTGCCAGCAGCGCAGGGACTAGCTCATCATGGGGCTCCTACAATGAGCAGTTCTTC

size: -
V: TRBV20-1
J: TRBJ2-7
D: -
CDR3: CSAATGFEQYF
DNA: TGCAGTGCAGCAACAGGGTTCGAGCAGTACTTC

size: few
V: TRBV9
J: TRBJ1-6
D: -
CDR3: CASSGGVGSPLHF
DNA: TGTGCCAGCAGCGGTGGGGTCGGATCACCCCTCCACTTT

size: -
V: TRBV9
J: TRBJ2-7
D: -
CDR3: CASSVVLTGGEQYF
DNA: TGTGCCAGCAGCGTAGTCCTGACAGGCGGCGAGCAGTACTTC

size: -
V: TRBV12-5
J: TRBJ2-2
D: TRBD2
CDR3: CASGLTRGGVNTGELFF
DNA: TGTGCTAGTGGCTTGACAAGGGGAGGGGTAAACACCGGGGAGCTGTTTTTT

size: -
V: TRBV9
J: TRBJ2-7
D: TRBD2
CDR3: CASSAGGGSLYEQYF
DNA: TGTGCCAGCAGCGCTGGCGGGGGGAGTCTGTACGAGCAGTACTTC

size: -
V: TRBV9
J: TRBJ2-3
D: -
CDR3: CASSFTSFEQYF
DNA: TGTGCCAGCAGCTTTACTAGTTTTGAACAGTATTTT

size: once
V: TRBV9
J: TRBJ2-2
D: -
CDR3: CASSVIRDGTNTGELFF
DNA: TGTGCCAGCAGCGTAATCCGGGACGGAACGAACACCGGGGAGCTGTTTTTT

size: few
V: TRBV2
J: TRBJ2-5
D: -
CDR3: CASGRNSETQYF
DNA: TGTGCCAGCGGACGGAACAGTGAGACCCAGTACTTC

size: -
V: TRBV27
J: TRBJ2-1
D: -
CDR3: CASSLRRGRATYNEQFF
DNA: TGTGCCAGCAGTTTAAGACGCGGCAGGGCCACCTACAATGAGCAGTTCTTC

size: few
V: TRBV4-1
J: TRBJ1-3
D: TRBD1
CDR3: CASSQDWGQAVLNTIYF
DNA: TGCGCCAGCAGCCAAGATTGGGGACAGGCGGTATTGAACACCATATATTTT

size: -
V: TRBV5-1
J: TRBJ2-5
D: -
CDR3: CASSSGVQETQYF
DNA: TGCGCCAGCAGCTCAGGGGTACAAGAGACCCAGTACTTC

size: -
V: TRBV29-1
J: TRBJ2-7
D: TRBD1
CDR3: CSVAPWDRGYEQYF
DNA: TGCAGCGTTGCCCCTTGGGACAGGGGGTACGAGCAGTACTTC

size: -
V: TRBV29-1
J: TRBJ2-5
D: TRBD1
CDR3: CSVGTGRGETQYF
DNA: TGCAGCGTAGGGACAGGGAGGGGCGAGACCCAGTACTTC

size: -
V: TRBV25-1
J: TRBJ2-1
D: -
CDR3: CASSEWVGNNEQFF
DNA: TGTGCCAGCAGTGAATGGGTGGGGAACAATGAGCAGTTCTTC

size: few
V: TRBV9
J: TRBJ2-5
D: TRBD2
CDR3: CASSAASGGAGETQYF
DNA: TGTGCCAGCAGCGCCGCGAGCGGGGGGGCCGGAGAGACCCAGTACTTC

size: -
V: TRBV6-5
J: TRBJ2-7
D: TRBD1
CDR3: CASRRTGSYEQYF
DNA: TGTGCCAGCAGGCGGACAGGATCCTACGAGCAGTACTTC

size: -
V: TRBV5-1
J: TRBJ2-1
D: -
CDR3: CASSLELLSSYNEQFF
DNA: TGCGCCAGCAGCTTGGAACTCCTTAGCTCCTACAATGAGCAGTTCTTC

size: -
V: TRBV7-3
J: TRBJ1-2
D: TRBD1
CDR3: CASSSDRGYGYTF
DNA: TGTGCCAGCAGCTCCGACAGGGGGTATGGCTACACCTTC

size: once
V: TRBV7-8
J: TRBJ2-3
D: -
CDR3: CASSLVSISSTDTQYF
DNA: TGTGCCAGCAGCTTAGTTTCCATCTCTAGCACAGATACGCAGTATTTT

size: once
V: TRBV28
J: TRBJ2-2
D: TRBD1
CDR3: CASSFRGHTGELFF
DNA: TGTGCCAGCAGTTTCAGGGGGCACACCGGGGAGCTGTTTTTT

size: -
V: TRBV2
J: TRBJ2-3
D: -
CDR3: CASSAAGLAADTQYF
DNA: TGTGCCAGCAGTGCCGCAGGCCTAGCTGCAGATACGCAGTATTTT

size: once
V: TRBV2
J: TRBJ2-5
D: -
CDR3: CASSDGTLQETQYF
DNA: TGTGCCAGCAGTGATGGGACACTACAAGAGACCCAGTACTTC

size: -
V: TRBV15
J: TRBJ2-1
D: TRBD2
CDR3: CATSRGLAGGDNEQFF
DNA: TGTGCCACCAGCAGAGGATTAGCGGGAGGCGACAATGAGCAGTTCTTC

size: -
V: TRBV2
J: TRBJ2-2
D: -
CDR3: CASGTSNTGELFF
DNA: TGTGCCAGCGGGACGTCGAACACCGGGGAGCTGTTTTTT

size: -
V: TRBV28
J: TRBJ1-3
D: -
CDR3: CASSWPGVGNTIYF
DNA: TGTGCCAGCAGTTGGCCGGGGGTTGGAAACACCATATATTTT

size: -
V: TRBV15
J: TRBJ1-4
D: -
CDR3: CATSRGTADEKLFF
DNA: TGTGCCACCAGCAGAGGGACAGCGGATGAAAAACTGTTTTTT